Listed here are 4 T cell receptor beta chains from one sample, sequenced in a study of tumor and adjacent non-tumor tissue in lung cancer. The library came from three nested PCR rounds adapted from ARM-PCR protocols. TCRdb reprocessed the multiplex PCR reads with MiXCR, giving one entry per CDR3 protein. The table includes over 100,000 distinct CDR3 sequences, about 65% detected once. This sample's RNA came from whole unsorted tissue. More than 3 cm separated this lung sample from the edge of the tumor. Material for sequencing was distant non-tumor lung tissue. These receptors all stem from a man between 60 and 75 years old with non-small cell lung cancer.

With regard to this clonotype: One end of the junction is discordant with germline, which a read error may explain. CDR3 amino acids: CSALTVIGTQYF. The CDR3 nucleotides read TGTAGCGCCTTAACAGTGATCGGGACCCAGTACTTC. The chain couples TRBV29-1 to TRBJ2-5, with D perhaps matching TRBD2 (5 bases). This CDR3 has 12 amino acids. Germline V CDR1 and CDR2: SQVTM, ANQGSEA. Complete variable domain (other parts from reference TRBV29-1 and TRBJ2-5): SAVISQKPSRDICQRGTSLTIQCQVDSQVTMMFWYRQQPGQSLTLIATANQGSEATYESGFVIDKFPISRPNLTFSTLTVSNMSPEDSSIYLCSALTVIGTQYFGPGTRLLVL.

Concerning this clonotype itself: The germline gene is not matched at one end of the junction; a read error may be the cause. The V call is TRBV11-2, the J call TRBJ2-1; D may be TRBD2 (5 bases). The CDR3 is made up of 16 amino acids. Germline CDR1 and CDR2: SGHAT and FQNNGV. CDR3 amino acids: CASSLSAGISSNEQLF. The CDR3 DNA sequence: TGTGCCAGCAGCTTATCGGCGGGTATATCAAGCAATGAGCAGCTCTTC.

For this clonotype: The junction shows a germline mismatch at one end, possibly a read error. In nucleotides, the CDR3 is TGCGCCAGCAGTGGGGACAATGCCTACGAGCAGTACTTC. Translation: CASSGDNAYEQYF. The gene calls are TRBV12-3 or TRBV12-4 and TRBJ2-7, with D perhaps TRBD1 (6 bases). The CDR3 loop spans 13 amino acids.

This clonotype was found a few times. A much larger clone is a single base away; this may be a read error. V is TRBV29-1 and J is TRBJ1-5; a weak D match, TRBD1 (6 bases). Looked up from germline, CDR1 is SQVTM and CDR2 is ANQGSEA. V lost 3 bases and J lost 4, with 10 bases in between. CDR3 size: 13 residues. The chain's CDR3 is CSVDDRLNQPQHF. CDR3 nucleotide sequence: TGCAGCGTTGATGACAGGCTAAATCAGCCCCAGCATTTT.